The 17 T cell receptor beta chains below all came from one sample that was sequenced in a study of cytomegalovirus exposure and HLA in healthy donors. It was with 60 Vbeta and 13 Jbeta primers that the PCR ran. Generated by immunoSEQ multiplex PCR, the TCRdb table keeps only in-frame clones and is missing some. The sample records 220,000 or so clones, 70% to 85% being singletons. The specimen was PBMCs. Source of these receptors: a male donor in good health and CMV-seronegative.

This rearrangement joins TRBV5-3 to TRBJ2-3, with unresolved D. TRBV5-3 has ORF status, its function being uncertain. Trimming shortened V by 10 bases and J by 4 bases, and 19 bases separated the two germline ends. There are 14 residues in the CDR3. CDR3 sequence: CAGNPRYCADTQYF. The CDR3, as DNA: TGTGCCGGAAACCCGCGTTATTGCGCAGATACGCAGTATTTT.

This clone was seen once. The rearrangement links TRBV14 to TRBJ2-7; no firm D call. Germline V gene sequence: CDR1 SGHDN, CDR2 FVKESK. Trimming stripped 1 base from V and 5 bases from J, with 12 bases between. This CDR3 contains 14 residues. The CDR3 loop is CASSQVRVRDEQYF. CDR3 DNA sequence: TGTGCCAGCAGCCAAGTTCGAGTCCGGGACGAGCAGTACTTC.

CDR3: CASSSRDIFYEQYF. CDR3 sequence (DNA): TGTGCCAGCAGCTCCCGGGACATATTTTACGAGCAGTACTTC. This chain links TRBV7-9 with TRBJ2-7, with a weak D call TRBD1 (6 bases). Per germline, CDR1 SEHNR and CDR2 FQNEAQ (reference sequence). The CDR3 length is 14 residues. V dropped 4 bases and J dropped 4 bases, with 14 bases sitting between them. Drawing the rest from reference TRBV7-9 and TRBJ2-7, the complete variable domain is DTGVSQNPRHKITKRGQNVTFRCDPISEHNRLYWYRQTLGQGPEFLTYFQNEAQLEKSRLLSDRFSAERPKGSFSTLEIQRTEQGDSAMYLCASSSRDIFYEQYFGPGTRLTVT.

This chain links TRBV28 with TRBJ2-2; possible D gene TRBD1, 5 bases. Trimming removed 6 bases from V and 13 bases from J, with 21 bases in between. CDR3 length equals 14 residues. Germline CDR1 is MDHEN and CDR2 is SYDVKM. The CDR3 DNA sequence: TGTGCCAGCAGCTCAGCCCCGGACACAGGAAGGCTGTTTTTT. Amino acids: CASSSAPDTGRLFF.

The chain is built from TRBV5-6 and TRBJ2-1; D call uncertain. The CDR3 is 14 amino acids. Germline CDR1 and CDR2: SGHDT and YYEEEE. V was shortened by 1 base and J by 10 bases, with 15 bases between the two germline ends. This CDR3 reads CASSLFVSVVEQFF. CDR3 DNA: TGTGCCAGCAGCTTGTTCGTGTCGGTCGTGGAGCAGTTCTTC.

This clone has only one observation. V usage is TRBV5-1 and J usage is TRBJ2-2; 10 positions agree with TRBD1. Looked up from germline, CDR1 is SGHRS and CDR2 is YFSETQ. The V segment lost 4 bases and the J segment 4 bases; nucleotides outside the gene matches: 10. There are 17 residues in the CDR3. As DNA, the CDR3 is TGCGCCAGCAGCGGCGACAGGGGGCAAGTGAGCACCGGGGAGCTGTTTTTT. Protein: CASSGDRGQVSTGELFF.

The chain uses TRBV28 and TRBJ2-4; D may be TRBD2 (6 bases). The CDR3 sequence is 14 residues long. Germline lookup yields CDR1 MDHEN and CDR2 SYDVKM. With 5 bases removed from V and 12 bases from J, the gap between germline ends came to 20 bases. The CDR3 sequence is CASSLGDSRVGQYF. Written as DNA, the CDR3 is TGTGCCAGCAGTCTCGGGGACTCGCGCGTTGGTCAGTACTTC.

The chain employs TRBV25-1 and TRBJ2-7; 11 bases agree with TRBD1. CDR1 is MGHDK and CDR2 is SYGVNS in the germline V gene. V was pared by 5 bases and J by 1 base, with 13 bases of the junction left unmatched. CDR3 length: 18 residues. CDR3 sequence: CASSPGTGGFRGSYEQYF. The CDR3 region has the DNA TGTGCCAGCAGTCCCGGGACAGGGGGTTTTCGGGGGTCCTACGAGCAGTACTTC.

This CDR3 is CASSLRPGGDGNTIYF. The CDR3 DNA follows: TGTGCCAGCAGCCTCCGTCCCGGCGGGGACGGAAACACCATATATTTT. This chain joins TRBV5-4 and TRBJ1-3; possible D gene TRBD1, 5 bases. The V end lost 4 bases, the J end lost 4 bases, and 18 bases lay between the germline ends. This CDR3 comprises 16 residues. Germline values: CDR1 SGHNT, CDR2 YYREEE (reference sequence).

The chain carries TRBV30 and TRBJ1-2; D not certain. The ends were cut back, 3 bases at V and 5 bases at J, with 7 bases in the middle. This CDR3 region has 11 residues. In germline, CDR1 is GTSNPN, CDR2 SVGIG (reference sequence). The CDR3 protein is CAWSVAYGYTF. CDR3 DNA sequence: TGTGCCTGGAGCGTTGCGTATGGCTACACCTTC.

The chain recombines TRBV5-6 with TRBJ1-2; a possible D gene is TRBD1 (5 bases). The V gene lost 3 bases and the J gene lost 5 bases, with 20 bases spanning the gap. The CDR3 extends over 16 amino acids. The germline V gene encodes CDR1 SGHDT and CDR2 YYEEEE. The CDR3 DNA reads TGTGCCAGCAGCTCGGGAGCGGGGGGACTATGGTATGGCTACACCTTC. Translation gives CASSSGAGGLWYGYTF.

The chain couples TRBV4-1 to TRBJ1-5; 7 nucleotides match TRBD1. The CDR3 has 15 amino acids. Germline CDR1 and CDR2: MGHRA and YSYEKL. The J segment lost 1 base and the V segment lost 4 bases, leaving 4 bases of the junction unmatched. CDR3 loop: CASSRGDRSNQPQHF. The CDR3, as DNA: TGCGCCAGCAGCCGAGGGGACAGAAGCAATCAGCCCCAGCATTTT.

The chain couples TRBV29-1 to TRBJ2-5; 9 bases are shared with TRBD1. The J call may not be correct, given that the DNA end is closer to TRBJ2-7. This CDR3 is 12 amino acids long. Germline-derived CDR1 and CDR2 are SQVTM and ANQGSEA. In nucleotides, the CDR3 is TGCAGCGGAAGGGACAGGGCCTACGAGCAGTACTTC. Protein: CSGRDRAYEQYF.

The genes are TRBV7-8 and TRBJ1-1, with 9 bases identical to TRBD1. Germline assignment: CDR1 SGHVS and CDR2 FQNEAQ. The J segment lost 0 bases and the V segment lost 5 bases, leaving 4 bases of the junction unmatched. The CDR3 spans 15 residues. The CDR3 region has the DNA TGTGCCAGCAGCGGGGGACAGGGAATGAACACTGAAGCTTTCTTT. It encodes CASSGGQGMNTEAFF.

CDR3 in DNA: TGTGCCAGCAGCGAGGGGGTCGGCACAGATACGCAGTATTTT. This translates into CASSEGVGTDTQYF. The chain has TRBV11-3 and TRBJ2-3, with D perhaps TRBD1 (6 bases). V lost 5 bases and J lost 1, with 10 bases in between. CDR1 is SGHNT, CDR2 YENEEA, per germline. This CDR3 region has 14 residues.

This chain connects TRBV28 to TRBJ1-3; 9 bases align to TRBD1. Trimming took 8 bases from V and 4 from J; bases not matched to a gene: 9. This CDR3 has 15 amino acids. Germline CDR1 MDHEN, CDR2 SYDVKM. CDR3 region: CASRAQGALGNTIYF. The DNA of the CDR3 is TGTGCCAGCCGGGCACAGGGGGCGTTGGGAAACACCATATATTTT.

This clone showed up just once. The CDR3 nucleotides read TGCGCCAGCAGCGAGGGGACTAGCGGGGTTTCCTACGAGCAGTACTTC. Translating gives CASSEGTSGVSYEQYF. The V call is TRBV5-1, the J call TRBJ2-7; 13 nucleotides agree with TRBD2. Losses at the gene ends were 4 bases for V and 1 base for J; bases not matched to a gene: 5. From germline, CDR1 is SGHRS and CDR2 YFSETQ. The CDR3 has 16 residues.